These 27 T cell receptor beta chains were sequenced from one sample in a study of cytomegalovirus exposure and HLA in healthy donors. PCR used 60 Vbeta primers and 13 Jbeta primers. The protocol was immunoSEQ multiplex PCR, while the TCRdb copy is restricted to in-frame clones and leaves out a portion. The sample holds some 120,000 clones; around a tenth are singletons and the top ten take 2.5% to 3.5%. Sequenced: PBMCs. These receptors were collected from a man in his thirties or forties in good health and CMV-seronegative.

The chain recombines TRBV28 with TRBJ2-1; D remains unclear. CDR3 length: 12 residues. V lost 6 bases to trimming and J lost 4 bases, with 7 bases between them. Germline V gene lookup returns CDR1 MDHEN and CDR2 SYDVKM. In DNA form, the CDR3 reads TGTGCCAGCAGCGTCTTATACAATGAGCAGTTCTTC. As protein: CASSVLYNEQFF.

V and J are TRBV2 and TRBJ1-1; D remains ambiguous. Germline loops: CDR1 SNHLY, CDR2 FYNNEI. The germline V and J ends were trimmed by 5 bases and 4 bases, with 11 bases remaining between them. This CDR3 has 13 residues. Here the CDR3 reads CASSTVVVTEAFF. The CDR3, as DNA: TGTGCCAGCAGTACGGTTGTTGTCACTGAAGCTTTCTTT.

Concerning this clone itself: The junction does not match germline at one end; this may be a read error. The CDR3 reads CASSLILVYRKNTEAFF. CDR3 DNA: TGTGCTAGCAGCTTAATCCTCGTCTACAGGAAGAACACTGAAGCTTTCTTT. The chain combines TRBV7-7 with TRBJ1-1; tentatively, D is TRBD1 (5 bases). Looked up from germline, CDR1 is SSHAT and CDR2 is FNYEAQ (reference sequence). The CDR3 is 17 amino acids.

The chain combines TRBV28 with TRBJ2-5; D is perhaps TRBD1 (7 bases). Germline V CDR1 and CDR2: MDHEN, SYDVKM. V was trimmed by 2 bases and J by 4 bases, leaving 14 bases between them. The CDR3 consists of 15 residues. CDR3 DNA: TGTGCCAGCAGTTTAATCGCAGGGGGGAGAGAGACCCAGTACTTC. Translated, it gives CASSLIAGGRETQYF.

This clone was detected a few times. The chain uses TRBV18 and TRBJ1-3, with D tentatively TRBD1 (5 bases). Germline V gene sequence: CDR1 KGHSH, CDR2 LQKENI. The CDR3 is made up of 18 amino acids. Trimming removed 3 bases from V and 0 bases from J, with 18 bases in between. The CDR3 DNA reads as TGTGCCAGCTCACCGAGATTACTGACAGAAGACTCTGGAAACACCATATATTTT. Its translation is CASSPRLLTEDSGNTIYF.

V usage is TRBV30 and J usage is TRBJ1-1; 8 nucleotides align to TRBD1. Germline CDR1 and CDR2: GTSNPN and SVGIG (reference sequence). Trimming took 4 bases from V and 4 from J; bases not matched to a gene: 5. This CDR3 region has 13 residues. The CDR3 protein is CAWIDRGRTEAFF. CDR3 DNA: TGTGCCTGGATTGACAGGGGCCGCACTGAAGCTTTCTTT.

This clone turned up a few times. The V call is TRBV7-2, the J call TRBJ1-3; D not certain. V was shortened by 1 base and J by 0 bases, with 7 bases between the two germline ends. Germline lookup yields CDR1 SGHTA and CDR2 FQGNSA. The CDR3 runs to 15 residues. This CDR3 reads CASSLVSSSGNTIYF. The CDR3 bases are TGTGCCAGCAGCTTAGTTAGTAGCTCTGGAAACACCATATATTTT.

V usage is TRBV6-5 and J usage is TRBJ1-6, with D tentatively TRBD1 (6 bases). Germline-derived CDR1 and CDR2 are MNHEY and SVGAGI. The CDR3 totals 16 residues. Deletions cut 2 bases from V and 7 bases from J, with 15 bases between. The CDR3: CASSYPRRGTNSPLHF. The CDR3 DNA reads as TGTGCCAGCAGTTACCCCCGCAGGGGTACGAATTCACCCCTCCACTTT.

The chain employs TRBV4-3 and TRBJ1-2; 7 bases map to TRBD1. The length of the CDR3 is 15 residues. The germline V gene has CDR1 LGHNA and CDR2 YSLEER. With V trimmed by 2 bases and J by 10 bases, 13 bases remained unmatched. The CDR3 DNA is TGCGCCAGCAGCCAAATGTCTTTGACAGGGTCCGACTACACCTTC. It specifies CASSQMSLTGSDYTF.

The J gene is TRBJ2-3, the V gene TRBV19, with 7 bases fitting TRBD1. The germline CDR1 and CDR2 sequences are LNHDA and SQIVND (reference sequence). Trimming took 6 bases from V and 4 from J; bases not matched to a gene: 7. This CDR3 has 14 amino acids. The chain's CDR3 is CASSPTGFADTQYF. CDR3 sequence (DNA): TGTGCCAGTAGCCCGACAGGGTTCGCAGATACGCAGTATTTT.

The chain links TRBV8-2 to TRBJ2-1; the table's D call TRBD2 went unverified against the DNA. TRBV8-2 is shown as a pseudogene. This CDR3 contains 23 residues. As DNA, the CDR3 is TGTGGCAGTGCATCCGCAGCCCTGGGGGGTGAGGGTGGCAGGGCACGGTCCTACAATGAGCAGTTCTTC. Amino acids: CGSASAALGGEGGRARSYNEQFF.

This clone turned up a few times. The V call is TRBV19, the J call TRBJ1-5, with 9 bases aligning to TRBD1. Losses at the gene ends were 3 bases for V and 1 base for J; bases not matched to a gene: 10. This CDR3 is 18 amino acids long. Germline lookup yields CDR1 LNHDA and CDR2 SQIVND (reference sequence). The CDR3 reads CASSMTGGWSESNQPQHF. The CDR3 coding sequence is TGTGCCAGTAGTATGACAGGGGGATGGTCGGAGAGCAATCAGCCCCAGCATTTT.

The V call is TRBV11-2, the J call TRBJ2-3, with D possibly TRBD2 on 7 matching bases. V lost 5 bases and J lost 5, with 20 bases in between. The germline V gene has CDR1 SGHAT and CDR2 FQNNGV. The CDR3 sequence is 16 residues long. CDR3 residues: CASSPHVGGQGDTQYF. CDR3 coding DNA: TGTGCCAGCAGCCCTCATGTGGGGGGGCAGGGAGATACGCAGTATTTT.

This clone was counted a few times. This rearrangement joins TRBV28 to TRBJ1-3; D not resolved. CDR1 MDHEN and CDR2 SYDVKM come from the germline V gene. Trimming stripped 7 bases from V and 1 base from J, with 11 bases between. The CDR3 has 14 amino acids. The CDR3 here is CASNPSGSGNTIYF. The CDR3 DNA sequence: TGTGCCAGCAATCCCAGCGGGTCTGGAAACACCATATATTTT.

The V gene is TRBV18, the J gene TRBJ2-4; no definite D call. This CDR3 is built from 14 residues. V shed 2 bases and J shed 1 base, with 6 bases lying between them. CDR1 KGHSH and CDR2 LQKENI come from the germline V gene. The DNA of the CDR3 is TGTGCCAGCTCACCAACTGATGCCAAAAACATTCAGTACTTC. Protein product: CASSPTDAKNIQYF.

This chain links TRBV4-1 with TRBJ2-7; perhaps TRBD1 as D (5 bases). Germline-derived CDR1 and CDR2 are MGHRA and YSYEKL. V shed 3 bases and J shed 3 bases, with 12 bases lying between them. CDR3 length: 14 amino acids. In DNA form, the CDR3 reads TGCGCCAGCAGCCACCAAGAGCAGGGCTACGAGCAGTACTTC. Protein product: CASSHQEQGYEQYF.

A few counts support this clone. The chain combines TRBV10-3 with TRBJ2-3; a weak D match, TRBD1 (5 bases). The CDR3 contains 15 residues. The germline V gene encodes CDR1 ENHRY and CDR2 SYGVKD. Between the trimmed V and J ends, which lost 3 bases and 0 bases, there was a span of 10 bases. This CDR3 reads CAISDQGWSTDTQYF. The DNA for the CDR3 is TGTGCCATCAGTGACCAGGGCTGGAGCACAGATACGCAGTATTTT.

V usage is TRBV9 and J usage is TRBJ2-4, with D tentatively TRBD2 (6 bases). The CDR3 is 16 residues long. V dropped 2 bases and J dropped 0 bases, with 12 bases sitting between them. Germline V lookup: CDR1 SGDLS, CDR2 YYNGEE. CDR3 sequence (DNA): TGTGCCAGCAGCGTGGGGACTGGGCTAGCCAAAAACATTCAGTACTTC. Amino acid sequence: CASSVGTGLAKNIQYF.

This chain uses TRBV14 with TRBJ2-2; a possible D gene is TRBD2 (6 bases). The CDR3 totals 17 residues. V lost 5 bases to trimming and J lost 4 bases, with 20 bases between them. The germline CDR1 and CDR2 sequences are SGHDN and FVKESK. CDR3 sequence reads: CASSYRPMGGSTGELFF. The CDR3 DNA reads as TGTGCCAGCAGCTACCGACCGATGGGGGGATCCACCGGGGAGCTGTTTTTT.

This clone came up a few times. The chain joins TRBV7-2 to TRBJ1-2, with a tentative D call TRBD1 (5 bases). The CDR3 spans 13 residues. Looked up from germline, CDR1 is SGHTA and CDR2 is FQGNSA. Trimming stripped 7 bases from V and 3 bases from J, with 12 bases between. DNA of the CDR3: TGTGCCAGCAACCTTATCAGGGACTATGGCTACACCTTC. As protein: CASNLIRDYGYTF.

This clone showed up just a few times. The V call is TRBV6-5, the J call TRBJ2-1; D uncertain. Trimming pared 0 bases from V and 7 bases from J, leaving 7 bases between. Germline CDR1 is MNHEY and CDR2 is SVGAGI. The CDR3 has 13 amino acids. The CDR3 region has the DNA TGTGCCAGCAGTTACTCTTCCGGGAATGAGCAGTTCTTC. It yields the protein CASSYSSGNEQFF.

The table lists this clone with a few counts. Without the conserved terminal phenylalanine or tryptophan, this CDR3 likely stems from a read error. The V and J genes are TRBV30 and TRBJ1-1; D is undetermined. Germline CDR1 GTSNPN, CDR2 SVGIG (reference sequence). The CDR3 covers 11 residues. V lost 1 base, J lost 11 bases, and 11 bases lay in between. The CDR3 loop is CAWSGASAAFV. CDR3 DNA sequence: TGTGCCTGGAGTGGGGCCTCTGCCGCTTTCGTT.

The chain recombines TRBV7-9 with TRBJ2-3, with D perhaps matching TRBD2 (5 bases). V lost 1 base to trimming and J lost 0 bases, with 8 bases between them. The CDR3 is 15 amino acids. Per germline, CDR1 SEHNR and CDR2 FQNEAQ (reference sequence). The CDR3 sequence: CASSLDGMSTDTQYF. The CDR3 DNA follows: TGTGCCAGCAGCTTAGACGGGATGAGCACAGATACGCAGTATTTT.

This clone was counted only a few times. The chain combines TRBV4-3 with TRBJ1-4, with D tentatively TRBD1 (6 bases). Between the trimmed V and J ends, which lost 8 bases and 4 bases, there was a span of 11 bases. The CDR3 spans 13 residues. Germline assignment: CDR1 LGHNA and CDR2 YSLEER. CDR3 coding DNA: TGCGCCAGCTCAGGGGAATATAATGAAAAACTGTTTTTT. It encodes CASSGEYNEKLFF.

The table lists this clone with a few counts. The chain uses TRBV18 and TRBJ1-1, with 9 nucleotides matching TRBD1. Germline loops: CDR1 KGHSH, CDR2 LQKENI. The CDR3 has 18 amino acids. Trimming removed 3 bases from V and 3 bases from J; junction bases left unmatched: 14. CDR3 in DNA: TGTGCCAGCTCACCGATACAGGGGGCGCCGAGTAGAGACACTGAAGCTTTCTTT. It is translated as CASSPIQGAPSRDTEAFF.

This clone appeared a few times. This chain joins TRBV7-2 and TRBJ2-3; 8 bases map to TRBD2. This CDR3 contains 16 residues. Germline loops: CDR1 SGHTA, CDR2 FQGNSA. The V and J ends lost 1 base and 1 base, in that order; junction bases with no gene match: 4. The CDR3 loop is CASSLGNSGGTDTQYF. In DNA form, the CDR3 reads TGTGCCAGCAGCTTAGGAAATAGCGGGGGCACAGATACGCAGTATTTT.

The V and J genes are TRBV28 and TRBJ1-1; 7 bases match TRBD1. The J segment lost 7 bases and the V segment lost 10 bases, leaving 18 bases of the junction unmatched. Per the germline V gene, CDR1 is MDHEN and CDR2 is SYDVKM. CDR3 size: 15 residues. The CDR3 bases are TGTGCCACCCTCCCGGGGTACAGGGGAGCCCTTGAAGCTTTCTTT. It encodes CATLPGYRGALEAFF.